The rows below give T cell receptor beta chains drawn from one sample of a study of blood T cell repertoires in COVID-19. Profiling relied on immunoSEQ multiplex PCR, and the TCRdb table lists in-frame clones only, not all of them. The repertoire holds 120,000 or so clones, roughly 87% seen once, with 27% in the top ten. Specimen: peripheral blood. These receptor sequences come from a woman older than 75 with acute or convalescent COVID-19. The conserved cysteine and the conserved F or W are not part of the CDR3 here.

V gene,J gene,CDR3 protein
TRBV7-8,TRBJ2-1,ASSPSGSSYNEQF
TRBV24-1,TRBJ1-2,ATSDFARGYGYT
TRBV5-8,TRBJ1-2,ATGNGSNYGYT
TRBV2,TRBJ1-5,ASSESGRNQPQH
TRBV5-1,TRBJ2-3,ASSPGLNTDTQY
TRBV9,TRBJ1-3,ASSVDSYSGNTIY
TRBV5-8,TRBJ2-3,ASSTPGGPTDTQY
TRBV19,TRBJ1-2,ASNDDLRGGVYGYT
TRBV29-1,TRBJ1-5,SAASGRGHNQPQH
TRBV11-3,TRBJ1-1,ASSLSAGGEAF
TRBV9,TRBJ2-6,ASSPRQGSGANVLT
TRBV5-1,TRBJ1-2,ASSFADNYGYT
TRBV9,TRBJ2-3,ASRAGGSTDTQY
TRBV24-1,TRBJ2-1,ATSVGSSNEQF
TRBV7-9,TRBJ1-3,ASSLGRRRSGNTIY
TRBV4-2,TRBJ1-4,ASSGGTEKLF
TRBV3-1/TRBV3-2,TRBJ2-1,ASSQTAYNEQF
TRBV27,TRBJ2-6,ASSFAASGANVLT
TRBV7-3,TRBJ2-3,ASSLLSGGADTQY
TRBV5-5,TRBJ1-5,ASSPDRAVQPQH
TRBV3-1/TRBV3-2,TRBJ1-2,ASSPPGQHYGYT
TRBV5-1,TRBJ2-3,ASSLGQPTDTQY
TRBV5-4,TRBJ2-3,ASSLNSGTPAQY
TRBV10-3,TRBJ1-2,AISESPEHGYT
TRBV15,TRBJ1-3,ATSRRTGGNTIY
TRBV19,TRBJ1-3,ASGADGGNTIY
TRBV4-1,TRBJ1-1,ASSQRLPSDRANTEAF
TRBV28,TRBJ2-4,ASSPRDVKNIQY
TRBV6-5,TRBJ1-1,ASSYTLQLGTEAF
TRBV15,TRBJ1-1,ATSKNGQGAGEAF
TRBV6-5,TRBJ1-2,ASSSPQGASYGYT
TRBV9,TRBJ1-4,ATSRGPTNEKLF
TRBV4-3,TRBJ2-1,ASSQAGGADEQF
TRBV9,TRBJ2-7,ASSVGTSLEQY
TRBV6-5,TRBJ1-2,ASSRNRDIRYGYT
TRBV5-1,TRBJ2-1,ASSPQRGYEQF
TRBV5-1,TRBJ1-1,ASSWPPGQGTNTEAF
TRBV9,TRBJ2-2,ASSVTGGLGGELF
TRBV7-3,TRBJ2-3,ASSSVVGGGLDTQY
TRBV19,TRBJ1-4,ASSTPSGGNEKLF
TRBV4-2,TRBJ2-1,ASSQVNNEQF
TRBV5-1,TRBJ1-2,ASSLGTADGYT
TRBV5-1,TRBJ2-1,ASSLGISGGWDEQF
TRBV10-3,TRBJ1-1,AIKGEREGTEAF
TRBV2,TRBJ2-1,AGSPDAYNEQF
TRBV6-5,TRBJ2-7,ASSYRGQDYEQY
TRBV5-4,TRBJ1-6,AFGQGNSPLH
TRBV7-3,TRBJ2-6,ASAPRGISGANVLT
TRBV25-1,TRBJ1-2,ATSRDRAGYT
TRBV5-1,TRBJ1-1,ASSLTGGASTEAF
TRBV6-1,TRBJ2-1,ASSATRAGLGDNEQF
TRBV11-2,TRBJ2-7,ASSLVVGHTYEQY
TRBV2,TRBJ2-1,ASSENRAFNEQF
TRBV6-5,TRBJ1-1,ASSRGGTEAF
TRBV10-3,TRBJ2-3,AISQGPVTDTQY
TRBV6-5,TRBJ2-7,ASMPGQPRKQY
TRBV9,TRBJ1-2,ASSSGRTAPTHYGYT
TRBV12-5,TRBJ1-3,ASGSPQGRGNTIY
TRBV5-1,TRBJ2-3,ASSLDQYGQATDTQY
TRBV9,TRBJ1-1,ASSVGHNTEAF